This TCR beta chain was sequenced during a study of early T cells in non-severe SARS-CoV-2 infection. Germline values: CDR1 SGHRS, CDR2 YFSETQ. Germline trimming cut 4 bases from V and 4 bases from J; bases unmatched to any gene: 13. The CDR3 covers 17 residues. The table lists this clonotype with many counts. TCRdb re-called the 5' RACE reads through MiXCR, storing one row per CDR3 protein. The sample contains 100,000 to 120,000 distinct CDR3 sequences, around an eighth of which appear only once. The chain couples TRBV5-1 to TRBJ2-5; 10 bases agree with TRBD2. This material consisted of whole blood, taken at baseline. The sequence derives from an adult who was a healthcare worker with PCR-confirmed SARS-CoV-2 infection or an uninfected control (not recorded which). CDR3 coding DNA: TGCGCCAGCAGCCCGGGGGCTAGCGGGGGCCCCGGAGAGACCCAGTACTTC. This translates into CASSPGASGGPGETQYF.